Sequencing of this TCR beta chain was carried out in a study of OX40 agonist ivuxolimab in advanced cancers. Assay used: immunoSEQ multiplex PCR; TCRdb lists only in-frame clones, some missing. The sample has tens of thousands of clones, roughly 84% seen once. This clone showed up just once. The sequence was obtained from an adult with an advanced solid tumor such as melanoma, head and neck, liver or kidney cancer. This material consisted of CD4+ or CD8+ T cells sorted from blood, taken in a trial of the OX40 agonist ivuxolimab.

The CDR3 is CASGGSASEAFF. CDR3 sequence (DNA): TGCGCCAGCGGCGGATCCGCCAGTGAAGCTTTCTTT. The chain employs TRBV4-1 and TRBJ1-1; D remains ambiguous. Between the trimmed V and J ends, which lost 8 bases and 7 bases, there was a span of 14 bases. CDR3 length: 12 residues. The germline CDR1 and CDR2 sequences are MGHRA and YSYEKL.